The sequence of this T cell receptor (beta chain) was determined in a study of cytomegalovirus exposure and HLA in healthy donors. CDR1 SEHNR and CDR2 FQNEAQ come from the germline V gene (reference sequence). This CDR3 spans 16 amino acids. With respect to this clone: Antigen: not known. An end of the junction differs from the germline gene, which may be a read error.

Broader study findings: Most TCR beta V segments were productive about 87% or about 30% of the time in an earlier analysis. The likely explanation for a cluster of highly shared sequence variants was sequencing artifact. In vitro assays verified that three CMV-associated chains recognized CMV antigens specifically.

13 Jbeta primers and 60 Vbeta primers were used for the PCR. Repertoires were generated with immunoSEQ multiplex PCR, while TCRdb's copy carries only in-frame clones and drops some. Among 100,000 to 150,000 clones listed, approximately 71% were seen once. V and J are TRBV7-9 and TRBJ1-4, with 7 bases aligning to TRBD1. The sample taken for sequencing was PBMCs. This TCR derives from a woman aged 45-65 years in good health and CMV-seronegative. The CDR3: CSSSKGQPTTNEKLFF. Here the CDR3 DNA reads TGTTCCAGCAGCAAGGGACAGCCGACAACTAATGAAAAACTGTTTTTT. The full variable domain, in which reference TRBV7-9 and TRBJ1-4 provide the parts outside the CDR3, is DTGVSQNPRHKITKRGQNVTFRCDPISEHNRLYWYRQTLGQGPEFLTYFQNEAQLEKSRLLSDRFSAERPKGSFSTLEIQRTEQGDSAMYLCSSSKGQPTTNEKLFFGSGTQLSVL.